This is a list of T cell receptor beta chains from one sample in a study of technical replicates of blood from a handful of donors. Here immunoSEQ multiplex PCR was the method, and the copy in TCRdb shows in-frame clones only, minus some. The profile shows 80,000 to 100,000 clones, approximately 96% of them singletons. The sample taken for sequencing was T cells isolated from PBMCs. Receptors were obtained from a human donor in good health. The CDR3 runs from the conserved cysteine through the conserved F or W. D genes are given only for firm matches. Size is stated for part of the rows, as once, few or many counts, or as a class when the clone is expanded.

abundance	d_gene	v_gene	j_gene	CDR3aa	CDR3nt
-	-	TRBV5-1	TRBJ2-3	CASSEKSVRTDTQYF	TGCGCCAGCAGCGAAAAAAGCGTCCGAACAGATACGCAGTATTTT
-	TRBD2	TRBV9	TRBJ2-3	CASSPWTSGSGNTQYF	TGTGCCAGCAGCCCCTGGACTAGCGGGAGCGGAAATACGCAGTATTTT
once	TRBD1	TRBV7-2	TRBJ1-2	CASSSDRVGFSGYTF	TGTGCCAGCAGCTCCGACAGGGTGGGATTCAGTGGCTACACCTTC
-	-	TRBV19	TRBJ1-5	CASSRGPGQPQHF	TGTGCCAGTAGTAGGGGGCCGGGGCAGCCCCAGCATTTT
-	TRBD1	TRBV6-5	TRBJ2-7	CASRRDRSSYEQYF	TGTGCCAGCAGAAGGGACAGGAGCTCCTACGAGCAGTACTTC
-	TRBD2	TRBV14	TRBJ2-1	CASSQRLADYNEQFF	TGTGCCAGCAGCCAACGACTAGCGGACTACAATGAGCAGTTCTTC
-	TRBD1	TRBV5-5	TRBJ1-5	CASSQGQVLTNQPQHF	TGTGCCAGCAGCCAAGGACAGGTTCTAACGAATCAGCCCCAGCATTTT
-	-	TRBV30	TRBJ1-4	CAWTLGADANEKLFF	TGTGCCTGGACCTTAGGGGCTGATGCTAATGAAAAACTGTTTTTT
-	-	TRBV5-1	TRBJ1-3	CASSFSGSDTIYF	TGCGCCAGCAGCTTCTCAGGGTCAGACACCATATATTTT
-	-	TRBV5-1	TRBJ2-6	CASSLQLNSGANVLTF	TGCGCCAGCAGCTTGCAACTAAACTCTGGGGCCAACGTCCTGACTTTC
-	TRBD2	TRBV6-4	TRBJ2-3	CAVRAGEFTDTQYF	TGTGCAGTAAGGGCGGGGGAGTTCACAGATACGCAGTATTTT
-	-	TRBV29-1	TRBJ2-7	CSVDRGTHEQYF	TGCAGCGTTGATAGGGGGACCCACGAGCAGTACTTC
-	TRBD2	TRBV30	TRBJ2-3	CAWLYGGSDTQYF	TGTGCCTGGCTCTATGGCGGGAGTGATACGCAGTATTTT
-	-	TRBV20-1	TRBJ1-2	CSARSDYGYTF	TGCAGTGCGCGCTCCGACTATGGCTACACCTTC